This T cell receptor (beta chain) was obtained from a study of blood T cells in healthy people across ages. As to this clonotype: It may be a read error: a sequence one base away is much more abundant.

The CDR3 spans 15 residues. V was pared by 3 bases and J by 11 bases, with 13 bases of the junction left unmatched. Germline loops: CDR1 MDHEN, CDR2 SYDVKM. PCR was performed a second time for about 7 to 11 cycles using a sample-barcoded 5' primer and a J-beta primer mix. TCRdb passed the 5' RACE reads through MiXCR, listing each CDR3 protein once. The data hold approximately 810,000 distinct CDR3 sequences, with more than 25% observed a single time. The TCR originated in a woman of 80 years or more in good health. The V gene is TRBV28, the J gene TRBJ2-5, with TRBD1 identical over 9 bases. Sequencing input: blood. The CDR3 protein is CASSFRDRVRNEQYF. The CDR3 DNA reads TGTGCCAGCAGTTTCCGGGACAGGGTGAGGAATGAGCAGTACTTC. Full variable domain (outside the CDR3, taken from reference TRBV28 and TRBJ2-5): DVKVTQSSRYLVKRTGEKVFLECVQDMDHENMFWYRQDPGLGLRLIYFSYDVKMKEKGDIPEGYSVSREKKERFSLILESASTNQTSMYLCASSFRDRVRNEQYFGPGTRLLVL.